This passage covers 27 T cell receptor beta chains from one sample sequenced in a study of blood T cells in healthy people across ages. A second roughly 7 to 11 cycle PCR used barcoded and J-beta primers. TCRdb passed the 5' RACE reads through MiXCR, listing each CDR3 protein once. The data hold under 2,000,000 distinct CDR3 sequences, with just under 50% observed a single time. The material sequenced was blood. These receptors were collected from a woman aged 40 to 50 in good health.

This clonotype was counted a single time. The CDR3 bases are TGTGCCAGCAGCTCGACCCATAGCGGGGGGGCGGGTACGCAGTATTTT. This gives the protein CASSSTHSGGAGTQYF. The V call is TRBV7-2, the J call TRBJ2-3; 11 bases align to TRBD2. This CDR3 is 16 amino acids long. Trimming took 4 bases from V and 8 from J; bases not matched to a gene: 11. Germline V CDR1 and CDR2: SGHTA, FQGNSA.

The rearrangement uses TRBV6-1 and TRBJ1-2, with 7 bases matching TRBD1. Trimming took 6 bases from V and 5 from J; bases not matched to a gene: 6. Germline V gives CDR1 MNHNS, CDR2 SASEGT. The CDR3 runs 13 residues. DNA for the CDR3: TGTGCCAGCAGGACAGGGTTGCGGTATGGCTACACCTTC. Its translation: CASRTGLRYGYTF.

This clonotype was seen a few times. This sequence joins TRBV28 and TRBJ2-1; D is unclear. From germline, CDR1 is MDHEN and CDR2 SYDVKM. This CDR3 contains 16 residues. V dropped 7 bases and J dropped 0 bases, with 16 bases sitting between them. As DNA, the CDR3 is TGTGCCAGCAATCCCCCGGCGGCGACCTCCTACAATGAGCAGTTCTTC. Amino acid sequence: CASNPPAATSYNEQFF.

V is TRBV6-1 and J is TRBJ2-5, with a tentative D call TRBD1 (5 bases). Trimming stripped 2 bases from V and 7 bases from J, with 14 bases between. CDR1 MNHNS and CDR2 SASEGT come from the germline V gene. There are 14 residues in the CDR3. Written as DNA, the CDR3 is TGTGCCAGCAGTGAATTGGGCAGGGCCCCGACCCAGTACTTC. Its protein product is CASSELGRAPTQYF.

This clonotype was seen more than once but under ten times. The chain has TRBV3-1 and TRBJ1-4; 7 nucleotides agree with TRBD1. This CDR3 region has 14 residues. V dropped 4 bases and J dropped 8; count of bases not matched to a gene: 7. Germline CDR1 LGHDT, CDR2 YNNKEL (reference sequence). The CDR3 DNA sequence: TGTGCCAGCAGCCCAGGGGGTTTCGGCGAAAAACTGTTTTTT. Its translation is CASSPGGFGEKLFF.

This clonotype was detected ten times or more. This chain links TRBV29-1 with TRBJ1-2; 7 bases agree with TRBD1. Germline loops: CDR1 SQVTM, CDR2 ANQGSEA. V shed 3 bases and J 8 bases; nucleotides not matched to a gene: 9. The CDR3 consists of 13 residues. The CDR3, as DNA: TGCAGCGTTGAGGGGAGGGGACAGTCGGGCTACACCTTC. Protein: CSVEGRGQSGYTF.

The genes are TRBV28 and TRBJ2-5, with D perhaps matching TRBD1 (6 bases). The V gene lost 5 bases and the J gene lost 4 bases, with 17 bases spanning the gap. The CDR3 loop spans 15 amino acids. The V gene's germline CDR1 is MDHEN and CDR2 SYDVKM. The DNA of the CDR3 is TGTGCCAGCAGTGCTAGGGGGAATCCGGGAGAGACCCAGTACTTC. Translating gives CASSARGNPGETQYF.

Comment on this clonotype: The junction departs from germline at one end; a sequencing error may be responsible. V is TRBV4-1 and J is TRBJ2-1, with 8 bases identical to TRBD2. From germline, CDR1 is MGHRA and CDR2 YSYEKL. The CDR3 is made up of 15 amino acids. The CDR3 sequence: CARSQPGGDYNEQFF. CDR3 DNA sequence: TGCGCCAGGAGCCAGCCGGGGGGGGACTACAATGAGCAGTTCTTC.

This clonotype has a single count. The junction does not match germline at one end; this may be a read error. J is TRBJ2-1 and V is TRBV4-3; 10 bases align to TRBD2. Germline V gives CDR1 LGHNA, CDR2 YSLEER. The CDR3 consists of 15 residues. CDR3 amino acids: CASSLGLADYNERFF. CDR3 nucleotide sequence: TGCGCCAGCAGCCTCGGACTAGCGGATTACAATGAGCGGTTCTTC.

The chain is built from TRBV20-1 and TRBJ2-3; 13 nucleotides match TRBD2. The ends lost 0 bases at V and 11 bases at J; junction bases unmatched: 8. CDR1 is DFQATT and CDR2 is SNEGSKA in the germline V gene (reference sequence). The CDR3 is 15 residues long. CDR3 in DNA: TGCAGTGCTAGAGAACTAGCGGGGGGGACGAATTGGCAGTATTTT. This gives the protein CSARELAGGTNWQYF.

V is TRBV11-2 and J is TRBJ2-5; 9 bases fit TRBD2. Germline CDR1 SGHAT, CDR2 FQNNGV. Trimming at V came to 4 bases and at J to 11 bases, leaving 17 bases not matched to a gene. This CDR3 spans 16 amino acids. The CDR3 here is CASSSTGGGVLIEQYF. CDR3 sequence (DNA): TGTGCCAGCAGCTCAACGGGCGGGGGGGTACTAATAGAGCAGTACTTC.

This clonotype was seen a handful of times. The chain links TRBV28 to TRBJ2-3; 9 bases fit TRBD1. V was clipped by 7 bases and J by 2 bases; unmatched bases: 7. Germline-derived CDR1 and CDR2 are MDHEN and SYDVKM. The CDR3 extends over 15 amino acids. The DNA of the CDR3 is TGTGCCAGCACCGACAGGGGGGCGTACACAGATACGCAGTATTTT. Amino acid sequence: CASTDRGAYTDTQYF.

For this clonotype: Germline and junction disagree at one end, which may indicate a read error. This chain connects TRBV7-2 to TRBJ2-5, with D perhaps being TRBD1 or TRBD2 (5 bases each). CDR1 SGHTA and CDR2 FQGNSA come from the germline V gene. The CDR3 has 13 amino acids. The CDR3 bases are TGTGCCGGCAGCCCCCGCAGGGAGGAGACCCAGTACTTC. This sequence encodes CAGSPRREETQYF. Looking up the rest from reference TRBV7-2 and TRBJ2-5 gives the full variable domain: GAGVSQSPSNKVTEKGKDVELRCDPISGHTALYWYRQSLGQGLEFLIYFQGNSAPDKSGLPSDRFSAERTGGSVSTLTIQRTQQEDSAVYLCAGSPRREETQYFGPGTRLLVL.

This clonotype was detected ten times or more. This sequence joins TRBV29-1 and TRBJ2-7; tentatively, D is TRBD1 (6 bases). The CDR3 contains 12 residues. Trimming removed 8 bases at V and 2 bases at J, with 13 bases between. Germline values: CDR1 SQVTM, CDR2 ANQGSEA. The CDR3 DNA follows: TGCAGCTTCTCCGGGACAACCTACGAGCAGTACTTC. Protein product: CSFSGTTYEQYF.

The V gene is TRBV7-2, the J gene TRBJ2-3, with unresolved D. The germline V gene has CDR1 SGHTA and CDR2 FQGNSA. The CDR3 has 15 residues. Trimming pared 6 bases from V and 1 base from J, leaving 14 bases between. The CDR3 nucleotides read TGTGCCAGCAGACACCGCCGGGTTGGCACAGATACGCAGTATTTT. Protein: CASRHRRVGTDTQYF.

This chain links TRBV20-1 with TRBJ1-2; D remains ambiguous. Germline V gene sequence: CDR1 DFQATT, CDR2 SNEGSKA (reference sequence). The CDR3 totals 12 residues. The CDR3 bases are TGCAGCGCCATCGGGGAAAACTATGGCTACACCTTC. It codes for CSAIGENYGYTF.

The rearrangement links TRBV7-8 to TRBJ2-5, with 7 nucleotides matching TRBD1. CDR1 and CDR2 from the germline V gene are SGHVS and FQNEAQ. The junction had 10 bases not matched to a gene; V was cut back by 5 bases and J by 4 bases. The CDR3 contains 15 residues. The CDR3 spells CASSPQGIRSETQYF. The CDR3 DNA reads TGTGCCAGCAGCCCACAGGGGATTAGGTCAGAGACCCAGTACTTC.

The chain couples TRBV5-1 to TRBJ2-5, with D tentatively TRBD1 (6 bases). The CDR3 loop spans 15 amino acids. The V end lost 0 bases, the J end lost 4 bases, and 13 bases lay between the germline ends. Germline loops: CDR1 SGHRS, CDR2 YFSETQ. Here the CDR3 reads CASSLGGQRRETQYF. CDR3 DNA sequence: TGCGCCAGCAGCTTGGGTGGACAGAGGCGAGAGACCCAGTACTTC. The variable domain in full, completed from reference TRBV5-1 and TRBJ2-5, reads KAGVTQTPRYLIKTRGQQVTLSCSPISGHRSVSWYQQTPGQGLQFLFEYFSETQRNKGNFPGRFSGRQFSNSRSEMNVSTLELGDSALYLCASSLGGQRRETQYFGPGTRLLVL.

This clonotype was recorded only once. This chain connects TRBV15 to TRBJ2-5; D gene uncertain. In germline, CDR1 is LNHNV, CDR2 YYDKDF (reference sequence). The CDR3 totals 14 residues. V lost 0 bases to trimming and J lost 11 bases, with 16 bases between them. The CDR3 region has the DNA TGTGCCACCAGCAGAGATGTAGCTTCCAATGAGCAGTACTTC. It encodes CATSRDVASNEQYF.

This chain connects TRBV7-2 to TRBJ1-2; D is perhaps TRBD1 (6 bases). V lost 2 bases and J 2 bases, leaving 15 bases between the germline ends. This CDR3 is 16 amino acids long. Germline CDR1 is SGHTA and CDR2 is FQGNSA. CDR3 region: CASSLIGQPSNYGYTF. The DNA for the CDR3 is TGTGCCAGCAGCTTAATAGGACAGCCTAGCAACTATGGCTACACCTTC.

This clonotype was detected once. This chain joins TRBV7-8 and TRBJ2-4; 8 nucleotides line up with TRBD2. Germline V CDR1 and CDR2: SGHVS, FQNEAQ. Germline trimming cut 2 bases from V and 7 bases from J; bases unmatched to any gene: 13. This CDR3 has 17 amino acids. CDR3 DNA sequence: TGTGCCAGCAGCTTAATGGGGGCGGGGGGTGAGGGTAACATTCAGTACTTC. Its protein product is CASSLMGAGGEGNIQYF.

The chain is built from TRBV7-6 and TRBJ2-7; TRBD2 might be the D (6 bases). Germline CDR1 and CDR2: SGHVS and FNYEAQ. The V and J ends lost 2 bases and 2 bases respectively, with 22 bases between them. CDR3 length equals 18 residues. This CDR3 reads CASSLRAPTGVSTYEQYF. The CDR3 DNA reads TGTGCCAGCAGCTTAAGGGCCCCAACGGGGGTGAGCACCTACGAGCAGTACTTC.

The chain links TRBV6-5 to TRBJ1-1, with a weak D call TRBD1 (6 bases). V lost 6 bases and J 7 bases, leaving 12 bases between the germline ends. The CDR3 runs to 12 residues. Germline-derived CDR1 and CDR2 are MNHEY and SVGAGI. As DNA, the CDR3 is TGTGCCAGCAGCATATTACAGGGTGAAGCTTTCTTT. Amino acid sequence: CASSILQGEAFF.

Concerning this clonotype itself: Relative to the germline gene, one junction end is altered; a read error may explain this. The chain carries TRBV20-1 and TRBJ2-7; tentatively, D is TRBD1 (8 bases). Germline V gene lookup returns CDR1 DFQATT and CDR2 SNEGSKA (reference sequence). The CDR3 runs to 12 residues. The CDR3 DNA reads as TGCAGTGCTACACAGGGGGGGGACGATCAGTACTTC. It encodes CSATQGGDDQYF.

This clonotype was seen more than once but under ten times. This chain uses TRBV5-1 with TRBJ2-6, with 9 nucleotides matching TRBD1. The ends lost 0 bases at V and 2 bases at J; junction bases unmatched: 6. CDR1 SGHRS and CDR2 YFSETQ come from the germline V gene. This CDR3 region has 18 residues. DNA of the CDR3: TGCGCCAGCAGCTTGGCAGGGACAGGGACTCCTGGGGCCAACGTCCTGACTTTC. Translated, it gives CASSLAGTGTPGANVLTF. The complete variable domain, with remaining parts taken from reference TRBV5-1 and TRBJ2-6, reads KAGVTQTPRYLIKTRGQQVTLSCSPISGHRSVSWYQQTPGQGLQFLFEYFSETQRNKGNFPGRFSGRQFSNSRSEMNVSTLELGDSALYLCASSLAGTGTPGANVLTFGAGSRLTVL.

CDR3: CASSLPGTSGPERDTQYF. The CDR3 DNA follows: TGTGCCAGCAGCTTACCCGGGACTAGCGGCCCAGAGCGGGATACGCAGTATTTT. This chain connects TRBV7-9 to TRBJ2-3; the match to TRBD2 covers 11 bases. This CDR3 is 18 amino acids long. The V segment lost 2 bases and the J segment 6 bases; nucleotides outside the gene matches: 13. Germline loops: CDR1 SEHNR, CDR2 FQNEAQ (reference sequence).

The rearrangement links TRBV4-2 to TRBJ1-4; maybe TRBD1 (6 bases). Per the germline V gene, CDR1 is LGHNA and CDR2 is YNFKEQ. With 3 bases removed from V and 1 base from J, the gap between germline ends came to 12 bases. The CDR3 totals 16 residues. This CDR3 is CASSHDTGRTNEKLFF. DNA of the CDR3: TGTGCCAGCAGCCACGACACAGGGAGAACTAATGAAAAACTGTTTTTT.